Each of the 27 T cell receptor beta chains below was sequenced from the same sample in a study of CD8+ T cells in alopecia areata. Once RNA had been extracted, it was reverse transcribed into cDNA to act as the sequencing template. Here immunoSEQ multiplex PCR was the method, and the copy in TCRdb shows in-frame clones only, minus some. The sample lists 100,000 to 150,000 clones, about 59% occurring once. Sample treatment: oral pan-JAK inhibitor, 5-10 mg twice daily. Sequences were derived from CD4+ T cells sorted from blood, sampled at week 4, from a patient treated with tofacitinib. These receptors all come from a human donor with alopecia areata.

The chain links TRBV4-1 to TRBJ2-2; the match to TRBD2 covers 13 bases. This CDR3 contains 17 residues. Germline V gene lookup returns CDR1 MGHRA and CDR2 YSYEKL. V gave up 6 bases and J gave up 4 bases; unmatched junction bases: 8. CDR3 DNA sequence: TGCGCCAGCAGTCGACTAGCGGGAGGTCTGGCCACCGGGGAGCTGTTTTTT. Protein: CASSRLAGGLATGELFF.

V and J are TRBV2 and TRBJ2-3; D is possibly TRBD1 or TRBD2 (6 bases each). The CDR3 contains 14 residues. V shed 6 bases and J shed 2 bases, with 12 bases lying between them. Germline V CDR1 and CDR2: SNHLY, FYNNEI. The CDR3 reads CASSMEGDTDTQYF. The DNA of the CDR3 is TGTGCCAGCAGCATGGAGGGGGACACAGATACGCAGTATTTT.

This clone has a handful of counts. The V gene is TRBV6-5, the J gene TRBJ2-5, with 7 bases matching TRBD2. Germline V gives CDR1 MNHEY, CDR2 SVGAGI. The V segment lost 6 bases and the J segment 4 bases; nucleotides outside the gene matches: 5. The CDR3 runs to 13 residues. DNA of the CDR3: TGTGCCAGCAGGTCTAGCGGCCGAGAGACCCAGTACTTC. Translating it yields CASRSSGRETQYF.

The table lists this clone with a few counts. The sample has other DNA sequences that encode this CDR3 too. V gene TRBV5-1 combines with J gene TRBJ2-1, with D possibly matching TRBD2 (5 bases). The CDR3 runs 13 residues. Per the germline V gene, CDR1 is SGHRS and CDR2 is YFSETQ. The V and J ends lost 0 bases and 5 bases respectively, with 6 bases between them. The CDR3 nucleotides read TGCGCCAGCAGCTTGGGCGGGCACAATGAGCAGTTCTTC. This codes for CASSLGGHNEQFF. Variable domain in full (rest from reference TRBV5-1 and TRBJ2-1): KAGVTQTPRYLIKTRGQQVTLSCSPISGHRSVSWYQQTPGQGLQFLFEYFSETQRNKGNFPGRFSGRQFSNSRSEMNVSTLELGDSALYLCASSLGGHNEQFFGPGTRLTVL.

CDR3 amino acids: CASNPGQGWEQYF. The CDR3 region has the DNA TGTGCCAGTAATCCGGGACAGGGATGGGAGCAGTACTTC. The chain couples TRBV19 to TRBJ2-7; 9 positions match TRBD1. V shed 7 bases and J 7 bases; nucleotides not matched to a gene: 8. CDR1 and CDR2 (germline): LNHDA, SQIVND (reference sequence). The CDR3 spans 13 residues.

The chain couples TRBV30 to TRBJ1-1; D is possibly TRBD1 (6 bases). The CDR3 length is 13 residues. Trimming left V 3 bases short and J 6 bases short, with 14 bases between. Germline CDR1 is GTSNPN and CDR2 is SVGIG (reference sequence). This CDR3 is CAWSPTGFAEAFF. The CDR3 nucleotides read TGTGCCTGGAGCCCAACAGGGTTTGCTGAAGCTTTCTTT.

This sequence joins TRBV23-1 and TRBJ1-1; D may be TRBD1 (6 bases). TRBV23-1 belongs to the ORF category, with a function that is uncertain. V was clipped by 6 bases and J by 8 bases, with 10 bases between them. The CDR3 is 11 residues long. The CDR3 nucleotides are TGCGCCAGCAGGCTCGGGACAGAAGCTTTCTTT. It specifies CASRLGTEAFF.

The rearrangement links TRBV29-1 to TRBJ2-1; 8 bases line up with TRBD1. The CDR3 totals 14 residues. The germline V gene has CDR1 SQVTM and CDR2 ANQGSEA. With V trimmed by 6 bases and J by 4 bases, 8 bases remained unmatched. The CDR3 spells CSVGTGLGYNEQFF. In DNA form, the CDR3 reads TGCAGCGTGGGGACAGGCCTAGGTTACAATGAGCAGTTCTTC.

V gene TRBV5-5 combines with J gene TRBJ2-1; D could derive from TRBD1 or TRBD2 (5 bases each). Germline V gives CDR1 SGHKS, CDR2 YYEKEE (reference sequence). The V and J ends lost 3 bases and 11 bases respectively, with 15 bases between them. This CDR3 contains 13 residues. The CDR3 region is CASSSPGSGQQFF. For the CDR3, the DNA is TGTGCCAGCAGCTCCCCTGGATCGGGGCAGCAGTTCTTC. Full variable domain (rest looked up from reference TRBV5-5 and TRBJ2-1): DAGVTQSPTHLIKTRGQQVTLRCSPISGHKSVSWYQQVLGQGPQFIFQYYEKEERGRGNFPDRFSARQFPNYSSELNVNALLLGDSALYLCASSSPGSGQQFFGPGTRLTVL.

This clone was recorded only once. V gene TRBV5-4 combines with J gene TRBJ2-3; D gene unclear. Between the trimmed V and J ends, which lost 1 base and 1 base, there was a span of 4 bases. Germline loops: CDR1 SGHNT, CDR2 YYREEE (reference sequence). This CDR3 is built from 13 residues. CDR3: CASSLLGTDTQYF. CDR3 nucleotide sequence: TGTGCCAGCAGCTTGTTGGGCACAGATACGCAGTATTTT.

The genes are TRBV30 and TRBJ1-4; 8 nucleotides match TRBD1. The germline V gene encodes CDR1 GTSNPN and CDR2 SVGIG (reference sequence). V gave up 5 bases and J gave up 10 bases; unmatched junction bases: 9. The CDR3 consists of 13 residues. This chain's CDR3 is CAWARLGQGKLFF. The CDR3 DNA sequence: TGTGCCTGGGCAAGACTTGGACAGGGAAAACTGTTTTTT.

J is TRBJ2-6 and V is TRBV25-1; TRBD2 matches 7 bases. The J segment lost 4 bases and the V segment lost 8 bases, leaving 5 bases of the junction unmatched. The CDR3 totals 14 residues. From germline, CDR1 is MGHDK and CDR2 SYGVNS. The CDR3 here is CASRGGAGANVLTF. Written as DNA, the CDR3 is TGTGCCAGCCGCGGGGGTGCGGGGGCCAACGTCCTGACTTTC.

This clone has a handful of counts. CDR3 in amino acids: CASSLIPAGEITDTQYF. CDR3 nucleotides: TGTGCCAGCAGCTTGATACCTGCCGGAGAGATCACAGATACGCAGTATTTT. The chain couples TRBV5-5 to TRBJ2-3, with no clear D. V was shortened by 1 base and J by 2 bases, with 17 bases between the two germline ends. CDR1 SGHKS and CDR2 YYEKEE come from the germline V gene (reference sequence). The CDR3 length is 17 residues.

This clone appeared a few times. The chain is built from TRBV29-1 and TRBJ2-5; D gene ambiguous. The CDR3 spans 14 residues. Germline assignment: CDR1 SQVTM and CDR2 ANQGSEA. V dropped 4 bases and J dropped 1 base, with 13 bases sitting between them. As DNA, the CDR3 is TGCAGCGTTGGTCAGATTGCTGCCCAAGAGACCCAGTACTTC. Translated: CSVGQIAAQETQYF.

The genes are TRBV4-2 and TRBJ2-6; weak D call: TRBD2 (6 bases). The germline gives CDR1 LGHNA, CDR2 YNFKEQ. CDR3 size: 17 residues. V lost 2 bases to trimming and J lost 2 bases, with 13 bases between them. The CDR3: CASSQPQGGTGANVLTF. CDR3 sequence (DNA): TGTGCCAGCAGCCAACCTCAGGGAGGAACTGGGGCCAACGTCCTGACTTTC.

The chain carries TRBV6-5 and TRBJ1-5; weak D call: TRBD1 (5 bases). From germline, CDR1 is MNHEY and CDR2 SVGAGI. The CDR3 sequence is 14 residues long. Trimming took 4 bases from V and 5 from J, leaving 12 bases between them. The CDR3 nucleotides read TGTGCCAGCAGTTCCGACAGAAATTATCAGCCCCAGCATTTT. Its translation is CASSSDRNYQPQHF.

V gene TRBV7-3 combines with J gene TRBJ1-1; D gene ambiguous. The germline V gene encodes CDR1 SGHTA and CDR2 FQGTGA. This CDR3 is built from 14 residues. The V gene lost 6 bases and the J gene lost 3 bases, with 14 bases spanning the gap. Here the CDR3 reads CASSPKYGHTEAFF. The DNA of the CDR3 is TGTGCCAGCAGTCCAAAATATGGGCACACTGAAGCTTTCTTT.

The table lists this clone with a few counts. CDR3 sequence: CASSQGSGQPQHF. CDR3 DNA: TGTGCCAGCTCACAAGGCTCAGGTCAGCCCCAGCATTTT. The chain is built from TRBV18 and TRBJ1-5; no clear D gene. Trimming shortened V by 4 bases and J by 6 bases, and 10 bases separated the two germline ends. The CDR3 length is 13 residues. In germline, CDR1 is KGHSH, CDR2 LQKENI.

This clone was picked up a small number of times. This chain links TRBV5-5 with TRBJ2-7; 10 bases line up with TRBD1. Germline V lookup: CDR1 SGHKS, CDR2 YYEKEE (reference sequence). The CDR3 loop spans 16 amino acids. Trimming cost V 3 bases and J 2 bases; bases outside gene matches: 8. The CDR3 protein is CASSSHPGQGTYEQYF. The DNA for the CDR3 is TGTGCCAGCAGCTCCCATCCGGGACAGGGGACCTACGAGCAGTACTTC.

Concerning this clone itself: Other DNA sequences of this sample code for an identical CDR3. The chain recombines TRBV5-1 with TRBJ2-7, with D maybe TRBD1 (6 bases). Germline CDR1 and CDR2: SGHRS and YFSETQ. The CDR3 extends over 12 amino acids. V dropped 2 bases and J dropped 4 bases, with 7 bases sitting between them. CDR3 region: CASSFQGYEQYF. As DNA, the CDR3 is TGCGCCAGCAGCTTTCAGGGGTACGAGCAGTACTTC.

The chain uses TRBV15 and TRBJ2-5, with TRBD2 matching over 14 bases. Germline V gene lookup returns CDR1 LNHNV and CDR2 YYDKDF (reference sequence). V was clipped by 0 bases and J by 6 bases; unmatched bases: 12. CDR3 length: 19 amino acids. The CDR3 region is CATSRDTAGLAGVLKTQYF. CDR3 DNA: TGTGCCACCAGCAGAGATACGGCGGGACTAGCGGGAGTTTTGAAGACCCAGTACTTC.

This clone was counted a single time. The rearrangement joins TRBV29-1 to TRBJ1-2; D is uncertain. From germline, CDR1 is SQVTM and CDR2 ANQGSEA. The CDR3 covers 12 residues. V lost 4 bases and J lost 0, with 6 bases in between. The CDR3, as DNA: TGCAGCGTTGTAAGGACTAACTATGGCTACACCTTC. It translates to CSVVRTNYGYTF.

The chain carries TRBV29-1 and TRBJ2-3; D possibly corresponds to TRBD2 (6 bases). Germline CDR1 is SQVTM and CDR2 is ANQGSEA. V was pared by 6 bases and J by 1 base, with 23 bases between. The CDR3 has 17 amino acids. The CDR3 DNA reads as TGCAGCGTCCGCCCCGGGACTTCGTATTCCGGCACAGATACGCAGTATTTT. This codes for CSVRPGTSYSGTDTQYF.

The chain uses TRBV9 and TRBJ2-5; D perhaps matches TRBD2 (7 bases). CDR1 is SGDLS and CDR2 is YYNGEE in the germline V gene. The CDR3 length is 16 residues. Trimming cost V 0 bases and J 4 bases, with 16 bases left between them. CDR3 residues: CASSVGIRGAGETQYF. DNA of the CDR3: TGTGCCAGCAGCGTAGGAATCCGGGGGGCGGGAGAGACCCAGTACTTC.

The chain carries TRBV5-1 and TRBJ2-3; 9 bases agree with TRBD2. J gave up 0 bases and V 2 bases, and 7 bases lay outside the gene matches. Germline V gene data show CDR1 as SGHRS and CDR2 as YFSETQ. The CDR3 consists of 17 residues. CDR3 sequence (DNA): TGCGCCAGCAGCTTACTCCGAGCGGGGGGTAGCACAGATACGCAGTATTTT. Translating gives CASSLLRAGGSTDTQYF.

The chain joins TRBV29-1 to TRBJ2-3; 7 bases align to TRBD1. J was trimmed by 8 bases and V by 6 bases; bases with no gene match: 5. The CDR3 runs 11 residues. Germline V gene data show CDR1 as SQVTM and CDR2 as ANQGSEA. CDR3 coding DNA: TGCAGCGTGGGACAGCCAGGTACGCAGTATTTT. It yields the protein CSVGQPGTQYF.

The chain uses TRBV4-3 and TRBJ1-2, with a possible D match to TRBD1 (5 bases). With 3 bases removed from V and 6 bases from J, the gap between germline ends came to 20 bases. The length of the CDR3 is 16 residues. CDR1 and CDR2 (germline): LGHNA, YSLEER. The chain's CDR3 is CASSQSYRDLSDGYTF. CDR3 nucleotide sequence: TGCGCCAGCAGCCAGTCTTATAGGGACCTATCTGATGGCTACACCTTC.